This T cell receptor beta chain is drawn from a study of beta chain features in type 1 diabetes. Turning to the study itself: No age, gender or cell yield differences were seen between patients and healthy donors.

Every single donor gave one heparinised blood draw, and these averaged approximately 120 mL. Findings and limits, study-wide: Patients' naive, central memory and regulatory TCRB repertoires appeared more alike than those of healthy donors.

The isolated RNA, all of it, was reverse transcribed, so expressed TCRB transcripts were what got sequenced. Sequencing of naive, central memory and regulatory T cell samples gave an average of about 3.9 million reads. Data came from immunoSEQ multiplex PCR; TCRdb stores just in-frame clones and leaves some out. The repertoire holds 400,000 to 600,000 clones, 30% seen once, with 0.05% to 0.07% in the top ten. The V and J ends lost 3 bases and 5 bases, in that order; junction bases with no gene match: 1. The germline gives CDR1 SEHNR, CDR2 FQNEAQ (reference sequence). The CDR3 sequence is 15 residues long. Remarks on this clone: Its antigen remains unknown.

The chain joins TRBV7-9 to TRBJ2-3; 14 nucleotides agree with TRBD2. The TCR sequence derives from a man younger than 35 in good health. The sample comprised naive CD4+ T cells from blood. CDR3 nucleotide sequence: TGTGCCAGCAGCTTCGGACTAGCGGGAGGAGATACGCAGTATTTT. It yields the protein CASSFGLAGGDTQYF.